These T cell receptor beta chains were read from a single sample in a study of shared clonotypes between healthy human individuals. Some clones are missing from TCRdb's copy, which holds only in-frame ones; the method was immunoSEQ multiplex PCR. The sample holds around 600,000 clones; nearly 98% are singletons and the top ten take around 0.3%. Material: naive CD8+ T cells sorted from blood. These receptors were collected from a man aged 25 to 45 in good health. Each CDR3 is given with its conserved first and last residue. D genes are given only for firm matches. The size entry is marked missing in some rows and otherwise reads once, few, many or a size class.

CDR3aa: CASSLSTGYDLQDTQYF
CDR3nt: TGTGCCAGCAGCCTGTCGACCGGGTACGACCTACAAGATACGCAGTATTTT
d_gene: -
abundance: -
v_gene: TRBV5-6
j_gene: TRBJ2-3

CDR3aa: CASSPGLQVPEAFF
CDR3nt: TGTGCCAGCAGTCCAGGGTTACAGGTCCCTGAAGCTTTCTTT
d_gene: -
abundance: -
v_gene: TRBV6-5
j_gene: TRBJ1-1

CDR3aa: CASSLASGLTDTQYF
CDR3nt: TGTGCCAGCAGTTTGGCTAGCGGACTCACAGATACGCAGTATTTT
d_gene: TRBD2
abundance: -
v_gene: TRBV27
j_gene: TRBJ2-3

CDR3aa: CASSWGLAGGRAGELFF
CDR3nt: TGTGCCAGCAGTTGGGGACTAGCGGGAGGGCGAGCCGGGGAGCTGTTTTTT
d_gene: TRBD2
abundance: -
v_gene: TRBV27
j_gene: TRBJ2-2

CDR3aa: CASTRGQTQYF
CDR3nt: TGTGCCAGCACCCGCGGGCAGACCCAGTACTTC
d_gene: -
abundance: few
v_gene: TRBV6-5
j_gene: TRBJ2-5

CDR3aa: CASSPSGQQETQYF
CDR3nt: TGTGCCAGCAGCCCGTCAGGACAGCAAGAGACCCAGTACTTC
d_gene: -
abundance: -
v_gene: TRBV7-3
j_gene: TRBJ2-5

CDR3aa: CASSPDDSEYYGYTF
CDR3nt: TGTGCCAGCAGCCCAGACGACAGTGAATACTATGGCTACACCTTC
d_gene: -
abundance: once
v_gene: TRBV7-9
j_gene: TRBJ1-2

CDR3aa: CASRWVDSSYNEQFF
CDR3nt: TGTGCCAGCAGGTGGGTTGATAGCTCCTACAATGAGCAGTTCTTC
d_gene: -
abundance: -
v_gene: TRBV27
j_gene: TRBJ2-1

CDR3aa: CASSYSSQVYEQYF
CDR3nt: TGTGCCAGCAGTTACTCGAGTCAGGTTTACGAGCAGTACTTC
d_gene: -
abundance: -
v_gene: TRBV6-5
j_gene: TRBJ2-7

CDR3aa: CASSIRGQGLKSYEQYF
CDR3nt: TGTGCCAGTAGTATTCGGGGTCAGGGCTTGAAATCCTACGAGCAGTACTTC
d_gene: -
abundance: -
v_gene: TRBV19
j_gene: TRBJ2-7

CDR3aa: CASSFGTEKLFF
CDR3nt: TGTGCCAGCAGCTTCGGCACGGAAAAACTGTTTTTT
d_gene: -
abundance: -
v_gene: TRBV7-9
j_gene: TRBJ1-4

CDR3aa: CASSLGSLLTF
CDR3nt: TGTGCCAGCAGTTTAGGCAGCCTCCTGACTTTC
d_gene: -
abundance: -
v_gene: TRBV28
j_gene: TRBJ2-6

CDR3aa: CASSAGTGMGEQYF
CDR3nt: TGTGCCAGCAGCGCCGGGACAGGTATGGGCGAGCAGTACTTC
d_gene: TRBD1
abundance: -
v_gene: TRBV11-2
j_gene: TRBJ2-7

CDR3aa: CASSSRDRFTDTQYF
CDR3nt: TGTGCCAGCAGCTCCCGGGACAGGTTCACAGATACGCAGTATTTT
d_gene: TRBD1
abundance: -
v_gene: TRBV11-2
j_gene: TRBJ2-3

CDR3aa: CATSSALLGLAGSTGELFF
CDR3nt: TGTGCCACCAGCAGCGCCTTGTTGGGGCTAGCGGGAAGTACCGGGGAGCTGTTTTTT
d_gene: TRBD2
abundance: -
v_gene: TRBV15
j_gene: TRBJ2-2

CDR3aa: CASSSGQEWEAFF
CDR3nt: TGTGCCAGCAGCTCGGGACAGGAATGGGAAGCTTTCTTT
d_gene: TRBD1
abundance: once
v_gene: TRBV7-9
j_gene: TRBJ1-1

CDR3aa: CASSYWTSGNDEQFF
CDR3nt: TGTGCCAGCAGCTACTGGACTAGCGGGAATGATGAGCAGTTCTTC
d_gene: TRBD2
abundance: -
v_gene: TRBV5-4
j_gene: TRBJ2-1

CDR3aa: CASSAGANTEAFF
CDR3nt: TGTGCCAGCAGCGCGGGAGCGAACACTGAAGCTTTCTTT
d_gene: -
abundance: -
v_gene: TRBV9
j_gene: TRBJ1-1

CDR3aa: CASSPAPDTQYF
CDR3nt: TGTGCCAGCAGCCCAGCCCCAGATACGCAGTATTTT
d_gene: -
abundance: -
v_gene: TRBV5-4
j_gene: TRBJ2-3

CDR3aa: CASYTRGTGELFF
CDR3nt: TGTGCCAGCTATACTAGGGGGACCGGGGAGCTGTTTTTT
d_gene: -
abundance: -
v_gene: TRBV2
j_gene: TRBJ2-2

CDR3aa: CASSLQVAYGYTF
CDR3nt: TGTGCCAGCAGCTTACAGGTCGCCTATGGCTACACCTTC
d_gene: -
abundance: -
v_gene: TRBV11-2
j_gene: TRBJ1-2

CDR3aa: CSVDSSENTEAFF
CDR3nt: TGCAGCGTAGACTCCTCAGAGAACACTGAAGCTTTCTTT
d_gene: -
abundance: -
v_gene: TRBV29-1
j_gene: TRBJ1-1

CDR3aa: CASRSLQGARDTQYF
CDR3nt: TGTGCCAGCAGATCCCTACAGGGGGCGAGGGATACGCAGTATTTT
d_gene: TRBD1
abundance: -
v_gene: TRBV7-8
j_gene: TRBJ2-3

CDR3aa: CASSRPGLEQYF
CDR3nt: TGTGCCAGCTCCCGGCCAGGGCTCGAGCAGTACTTC
d_gene: -
abundance: -
v_gene: TRBV6-1
j_gene: TRBJ2-7

CDR3aa: CASSLGGSRDEQFF
CDR3nt: TGTGCTAGCAGCTTAGGCGGGAGTAGGGATGAGCAGTTCTTC
d_gene: TRBD2
abundance: -
v_gene: TRBV7-7
j_gene: TRBJ2-1

CDR3aa: CSVPGSTEAFF
CDR3nt: TGCAGCGTACCAGGGAGCACTGAAGCTTTCTTT
d_gene: -
abundance: -
v_gene: TRBV29-1
j_gene: TRBJ1-1

CDR3aa: CASSSHSGSLRTDTQYF
CDR3nt: TGTGCCAGCAGCTCCCATAGCGGGAGCTTACGCACAGATACGCAGTATTTT
d_gene: TRBD2
abundance: -
v_gene: TRBV7-2
j_gene: TRBJ2-3

CDR3aa: CASSPNRTSGSTDTQYF
CDR3nt: TGTGCCAGCAGCCCCAACCGGACTAGCGGGAGCACAGATACGCAGTATTTT
d_gene: TRBD2
abundance: -
v_gene: TRBV7-9
j_gene: TRBJ2-3

CDR3aa: CASSVAWDSSTGELFF
CDR3nt: TGTGCCAGCAGCGTAGCTTGGGATTCTTCCACCGGGGAGCTGTTTTTT
d_gene: -
abundance: -
v_gene: TRBV9
j_gene: TRBJ2-2

CDR3aa: CASSLAASNTEAFF
CDR3nt: TGCGCCAGCAGCTTGGCGGCCAGCAACACTGAAGCTTTCTTT
d_gene: -
abundance: -
v_gene: TRBV5-1
j_gene: TRBJ1-1

CDR3aa: CASSLMGPSSSYNEQFF
CDR3nt: TGTGCCAGCAGCTTAATGGGCCCCTCCAGCTCCTACAATGAGCAGTTCTTC
d_gene: -
abundance: -
v_gene: TRBV7-6
j_gene: TRBJ2-1

CDR3aa: CASTTSGSGDPYNEQFF
CDR3nt: TGTGCCAGCACGACCAGTGGTAGCGGGGATCCCTACAATGAGCAGTTCTTC
d_gene: TRBD2
abundance: -
v_gene: TRBV2
j_gene: TRBJ2-1

CDR3aa: CASSSRGGQGTYNEQFF
CDR3nt: TGTGCCAGCAGCTCCAGGGGCGGACAGGGTACCTACAATGAGCAGTTCTTC
d_gene: TRBD1
abundance: -
v_gene: TRBV11-3
j_gene: TRBJ2-1

CDR3aa: CASRAGIQETQYF
CDR3nt: TGTGCCAGCAGGGCCGGGATTCAAGAGACCCAGTACTTC
d_gene: -
abundance: -
v_gene: TRBV9
j_gene: TRBJ2-5

CDR3aa: CASSLIVDEQFF
CDR3nt: TGTGCCAGCAGTTTAATCGTCGATGAGCAGTTCTTC
d_gene: -
abundance: -
v_gene: TRBV28
j_gene: TRBJ2-1

CDR3aa: CASSLALQGSEQFF
CDR3nt: TGTGCCAGCAGCTTAGCTTTACAGGGTAGTGAGCAGTTCTTC
d_gene: -
abundance: few
v_gene: TRBV7-8
j_gene: TRBJ2-1

CDR3aa: CASSHKGMANTEAFF
CDR3nt: TGCGCCAGCAGCCACAAGGGAATGGCGAACACTGAAGCTTTCTTT
d_gene: -
abundance: -
v_gene: TRBV4-1
j_gene: TRBJ1-1

CDR3aa: CASSRVGSENEAFF
CDR3nt: TGCGCCAGCAGCCGCGTGGGGTCAGAGAATGAAGCTTTCTTT
d_gene: -
abundance: -
v_gene: TRBV5-1
j_gene: TRBJ1-1

CDR3aa: CASSQGQNTEAFF
CDR3nt: TGTGCCAGCAGCCAAGGACAGAACACTGAAGCTTTCTTT
d_gene: -
abundance: -
v_gene: TRBV4-2
j_gene: TRBJ1-1

CDR3aa: CAIRPGSKNEQYF
CDR3nt: TGTGCCATCAGACCGGGATCTAAAAACGAGCAGTACTTC
d_gene: -
abundance: -
v_gene: TRBV10-3
j_gene: TRBJ2-7

CDR3aa: CASSYSPGSNYGYTF
CDR3nt: TGTGCCAGCAGTTACTCCCCAGGGAGTAACTATGGCTACACCTTC
d_gene: -
abundance: -
v_gene: TRBV6-6
j_gene: TRBJ1-2

CDR3aa: CATSPGTSGRAAGELFF
CDR3nt: TGTGCCACCAGCCCCGGGACTAGCGGGAGGGCGGCCGGGGAGCTGTTTTTT
d_gene: TRBD2
abundance: -
v_gene: TRBV15
j_gene: TRBJ2-2

CDR3aa: CASGTGRDIQYF
CDR3nt: TGTGCCAGTGGGACAGGGAGGGACATTCAGTACTTC
d_gene: TRBD1
abundance: -
v_gene: TRBV11-2
j_gene: TRBJ2-4

CDR3aa: CSVVEAEAPYEQYF
CDR3nt: TGCAGCGTTGTAGAAGCGGAGGCCCCCTACGAGCAGTACTTC
d_gene: -
abundance: -
v_gene: TRBV29-1
j_gene: TRBJ2-7

CDR3aa: CSVEKGTGTEAFF
CDR3nt: TGCAGCGTTGAAAAGGGGACAGGCACTGAAGCTTTCTTT
d_gene: TRBD1
abundance: -
v_gene: TRBV29-1
j_gene: TRBJ1-1

CDR3aa: CASSNVRDSLRIQYF
CDR3nt: TGTGCCAGCAGCAACGTCCGGGACAGCCTCCGGATTCAGTACTTC
d_gene: TRBD1
abundance: -
v_gene: TRBV5-8
j_gene: TRBJ2-4

CDR3aa: CASSPPDSLVLNTEAFF
CDR3nt: TGTGCCAGCAGCCCGCCGGACAGCCTAGTTCTGAACACTGAAGCTTTCTTT
d_gene: -
abundance: -
v_gene: TRBV5-5
j_gene: TRBJ1-1

CDR3aa: CASSELAVSTDTQYF
CDR3nt: TGCGCCAGCTCTGAGCTAGCGGTTAGCACAGATACGCAGTATTTT
d_gene: TRBD2
abundance: -
v_gene: TRBV4-1
j_gene: TRBJ2-3

CDR3aa: CASSLDRTSGSTGTDTQYF
CDR3nt: TGTGCCAGCAGCTTGGACCGGACTAGCGGGAGTACGGGCACAGATACGCAGTATTTT
d_gene: TRBD2
abundance: -
v_gene: TRBV5-4
j_gene: TRBJ2-3

CDR3aa: CASRPQPGVYEQYF
CDR3nt: TGTGCCAGCAGGCCTCAGCCAGGGGTTTACGAGCAGTACTTC
d_gene: -
abundance: -
v_gene: TRBV28
j_gene: TRBJ2-7

CDR3aa: CASSLYNEQFF
CDR3nt: TGCGCCAGCAGCCTCTACAATGAGCAGTTCTTC
d_gene: -
abundance: -
v_gene: TRBV5-1
j_gene: TRBJ2-1

CDR3aa: CASSLEQGMNTEAFF
CDR3nt: TGTGCCAGCAGCTTAGAACAGGGCATGAACACTGAAGCTTTCTTT
d_gene: -
abundance: -
v_gene: TRBV7-9
j_gene: TRBJ1-1

CDR3aa: CASSPRLVETQYF
CDR3nt: TGTGCCAGCAGCCCCAGACTAGTAGAGACCCAGTACTTC
d_gene: -
abundance: -
v_gene: TRBV7-8
j_gene: TRBJ2-5

CDR3aa: CASSPGGPNQPQHF
CDR3nt: TGTGCCAGCAGCCCAGGGGGACCCAATCAGCCCCAGCATTTT
d_gene: TRBD1
abundance: -
v_gene: TRBV5-8
j_gene: TRBJ1-5

CDR3aa: CASSFTAGGSYEQYF
CDR3nt: TGTGCCAGCAGCTTTACAGCGGGAGGCAGCTACGAGCAGTACTTC
d_gene: TRBD2
abundance: -
v_gene: TRBV7-9
j_gene: TRBJ2-7